The following is a TCR beta chain sequence with its context. No antigen is known for it. The data are from a study of response to subunit inactivated influenza vaccine. Points from the study as a whole: Authors suggested seasonal influenza vaccinations each recruit few new T cells.

TCRdb analysed the RT-PCR reads with MiXCR anew, one entry per CDR3 protein. Of some 500,000 distinct CDR3 sequences in the sample, approximately 16% were seen once. Trimming cost V 7 bases and J 4 bases; bases outside gene matches: 9. Germline loops: CDR1 LNHDA, CDR2 SQIVND (reference sequence). The CDR3 loop spans 14 amino acids. The gene calls are TRBV19 and TRBJ2-5; 7 bases map to TRBD1. This receptor was obtained from a man aged 45-69 years who received an inactivated influenza vaccine. This sample comprised CD4+ T cells sorted from PBMCs, obtained around 25 months after vaccination. The CDR3 protein is CASNPTGVRETQYF. CDR3 coding DNA: TGTGCCAGTAACCCCACAGGGGTTCGAGAGACCCAGTACTTC.